One and the same sample provided the 27 T cell receptor beta chains below, sequenced in a study of CD8+CD57+ T cells in acquired aplastic anemia. TCR beta VDJ and CDR3 were profiled, and genomic DNA was the template. From the reads, TCRdb called clonotypes with MiXCR, one entry per CDR3 protein. The sample records 200,000 to 300,000 distinct CDR3 sequences, around 46% being singletons. Before being chosen for sequencing, patients had shown CD8+CD57+ cell expansion by flow cytometry. Sample: sorted CD4+, CD8+, or CD8+CD57+ T cells (not recorded which) from PBMCs. These receptors were taken from a human donor with aplastic anemia.

This chain links TRBV2 with TRBJ1-2; possibly TRBD1 for D (5 bases). The ends were cut back, 4 bases at V and 4 bases at J, with 16 bases in the middle. Germline CDR1 SNHLY, CDR2 FYNNEI. The CDR3 extends over 15 amino acids. CDR3 protein: CASSGGALGVYGYTF. The CDR3 nucleotides are TGTGCCAGCAGTGGAGGGGCCCTAGGGGTCTATGGCTACACCTTC.

To note about this clonotype: The junction shows a germline mismatch at one end, possibly a read error. The chain uses TRBV7-9 and TRBJ2-3; no definite D call. Germline V gene sequence: CDR1 SEHNR, CDR2 FQNEAQ (reference sequence). The CDR3 totals 12 residues. In DNA form, the CDR3 reads TGTGCCTGCAGCGAAGAGGCAGATACGCAGTATTTT. This encodes CACSEEADTQYF.

This clonotype was observed at least ten times. V gene TRBV14 combines with J gene TRBJ2-7, with 9 bases lining up with TRBD1. There are 15 residues in the CDR3. The germline V gene has CDR1 SGHDN and CDR2 FVKESK. V dropped 4 bases and J dropped 0; count of bases not matched to a gene: 4. The CDR3 reads CASSRDRGSSYEQYF. CDR3 coding DNA: TGTGCCAGCAGCCGTGACAGGGGGAGCTCCTACGAGCAGTACTTC.

This clonotype was seen many times. The chain uses TRBV28 and TRBJ2-7; the D is unclear. This CDR3 comprises 11 residues. V was clipped by 4 bases and J by 3 bases, with 4 bases between them. CDR1 is MDHEN, CDR2 SYDVKM, per germline. As DNA, the CDR3 is TGTGCCAGCAGTTACGGCTACGAGCAGTACTTC. It codes for CASSYGYEQYF.

This clonotype was found once. A read error is possible here, since a much larger clone lies one base away. J is TRBJ2-7 and V is TRBV28; D is undetermined. The CDR3 length is 13 residues. The germline CDR1 and CDR2 sequences are MDHEN and SYDVKM. The V gene lost 1 base and the J gene lost 4 bases, with 8 bases spanning the gap. In DNA form, the CDR3 reads TGTGCCAGCAGTTTATTTGGGGAATACGAGCAGTACTTC. Amino acids: CASSLFGEYEQYF.

The chain carries TRBV11-2 and TRBJ1-1; 9 bases fit TRBD1. Germline V lookup: CDR1 SGHAT, CDR2 FQNNGV. The V and J ends lost 0 bases and 5 bases, in that order; junction bases with no gene match: 16. The CDR3 runs to 19 residues. DNA for the CDR3: TGTGCCAGCAGCTTAGATCTTCGGGACAGGGTGACTTTTGGGACTGAAGCTTTCTTT. It is translated as CASSLDLRDRVTFGTEAFF.

Concerning this clonotype itself: A much larger clone is a single base away; this may be a read error. This chain connects TRBV7-9 to TRBJ2-3; 8 nucleotides line up with TRBD2. V shed 5 bases, J shed 1 base, and the junction held 2 bases outside the gene matches. This CDR3 is built from 14 residues. The germline V gene has CDR1 SEHNR and CDR2 FQNEAQ (reference sequence). CDR3 amino acids: CASSQTSGTDTQYF. As DNA, the CDR3 is TGTGCCAGCAGCCAGACTAGCGGCACAGATACGCAGTATTTT. The full variable domain, completed using reference TRBV7-9 and TRBJ2-3, is DTGVSQNPRHKITKRGQNVTFRCDPISEHNRLYWYRQTLGQGPEFLTYFQNEAQLEKSRLLSDRFSAERPKGSFSTLEIQRTEQGDSAMYLCASSQTSGTDTQYFGPGTRLTVL.

This clonotype occurred many times. The J gene is TRBJ2-7, the V gene TRBV7-9, with 10 bases matching TRBD1. With V trimmed by 2 bases and J by 6 bases, 4 bases remained unmatched. The CDR3 extends over 14 amino acids. Looked up from germline, CDR1 is SEHNR and CDR2 is FQNEAQ (reference sequence). CDR3 sequence reads: CASSLRQGAREQYF. The CDR3 nucleotides are TGTGCCAGCAGCTTAAGACAGGGGGCTCGCGAGCAGTACTTC. The whole variable domain, filled in from reference TRBV7-9 and TRBJ2-7, reads DTGVSQNPRHKITKRGQNVTFRCDPISEHNRLYWYRQTLGQGPEFLTYFQNEAQLEKSRLLSDRFSAERPKGSFSTLEIQRTEQGDSAMYLCASSLRQGAREQYFGPGTRLTVT.

The chain couples TRBV11-2 to TRBJ2-7; 7 bases agree with TRBD1. V trimming: 5 bases; J trimming: 5 bases; junction bases outside the gene matches: 12. This CDR3 is built from 15 residues. Germline V CDR1 and CDR2: SGHAT, FQNNGV. The CDR3 nucleotides read TGTGCCAGCAGCCAAGATAGTCAGGGGGTCGACGAGCAGTACTTC. This sequence encodes CASSQDSQGVDEQYF.

J is TRBJ1-1 and V is TRBV6-5; TRBD1 might be the D (6 bases). V was clipped by 8 bases and J by 4 bases, with 14 bases between them. CDR1 MNHEY and CDR2 SVGAGI come from the germline V gene. The CDR3 contains 13 residues. The CDR3 DNA sequence: TGTGCCAGCGAGGGGGTGGTGAGCACTGAAGCTTTCTTT. Protein product: CASEGVVSTEAFF.

This chain links TRBV4-1 with TRBJ2-3, with 9 bases fitting TRBD2. V dropped 0 bases and J dropped 0; count of bases not matched to a gene: 7. Germline loops: CDR1 MGHRA, CDR2 YSYEKL. The CDR3 loop spans 18 amino acids. The DNA for the CDR3 is TGCGCCAGCAGCCAAGATAAAGGACTAGCGCCTAGCACAGATACGCAGTATTTT. Its protein product is CASSQDKGLAPSTDTQYF.

There are many counts of this clonotype. This chain uses TRBV9 with TRBJ2-3; TRBD2 aligns across 11 bases. This CDR3 contains 16 residues. Germline V CDR1 and CDR2: SGDLS, YYNGEE. The V gene end was trimmed by 4 bases and the J gene end by 4 bases; junction bases not matched to a gene: 8. The CDR3, as DNA: TGTGCCAGCAGCAAACTAGCGGGAGAACTCGCAGATACGCAGTATTTT. Encoded protein: CASSKLAGELADTQYF. The complete variable domain, with remaining parts taken from reference TRBV9 and TRBJ2-3, reads DSGVTQTPKHLITATGQRVTLRCSPRSGDLSVYWYQQSLDQGLQFLIQYYNGEERAKGNILERFSAQQFPDLHSELNLSSLELGDSALYFCASSKLAGELADTQYFGPGTRLTVL.

The chain has TRBV10-3 and TRBJ1-3; 11 nucleotides line up with TRBD1. This CDR3 spans 16 amino acids. Germline V CDR1 and CDR2: ENHRY, SYGVKD. The V and J ends lost 7 bases and 0 bases, in that order; junction bases with no gene match: 5. CDR3 loop: CAINSGTGGSGNTIYF. CDR3 DNA sequence: TGTGCCATCAATTCCGGGACAGGGGGCTCTGGAAACACCATATATTTT.

J is TRBJ2-1 and V is TRBV10-3; 15 bases map to TRBD2. This CDR3 is 16 amino acids long. Germline loops: CDR1 ENHRY, CDR2 SYGVKD. Trimming removed 4 bases from V and 7 bases from J; junction bases left unmatched: 5. CDR3 DNA: TGTGCCATCAGTGGGTCCGGGACTAGCGGGGGGAATGAGCAGTTCTTC. Translated: CAISGSGTSGGNEQFF.

Comment on this clonotype: The junction departs from germline at one end; a sequencing error may be responsible. The J gene is TRBJ1-2, the V gene TRBV5-4; D unclear. The CDR3 contains 10 residues. Germline CDR1 SGHNT, CDR2 YYREEE (reference sequence). The CDR3 here is CASSLEWRPF. DNA for the CDR3: TGTGCCAGCAGCTTAGAATGGCGCCCCTTC.

J is TRBJ1-1 and V is TRBV2, with 8 bases fitting TRBD1. CDR1 is SNHLY and CDR2 is FYNNEI in the germline V gene. V trimming: 4 bases; J trimming: 4 bases; junction bases outside the gene matches: 2. The CDR3 runs to 13 residues. The CDR3 loop is CASSGGTGTEAFF. The DNA for the CDR3 is TGTGCCAGCAGTGGGGGGACAGGCACTGAAGCTTTCTTT.

This chain joins TRBV10-2 and TRBJ1-2; D is ambiguous. V was cut by 0 bases and J by 3 bases, with 14 bases left in between. From germline, CDR1 is WSHSY and CDR2 SAAADI. CDR3 length: 16 residues. The DNA of the CDR3 is TGCGCCAGCAGTGAGTCCCCCCAGGCCACGGACTATGGCTACACCTTC. Its protein is CASSESPQATDYGYTF.

The chain links TRBV19 to TRBJ2-7, with 9 nucleotides matching TRBD2. The length of the CDR3 is 17 residues. J gave up 0 bases and V 3 bases, and 9 bases lay outside the gene matches. From germline, CDR1 is LNHDA and CDR2 SQIVND (reference sequence). The CDR3 sequence: CASSMGAFSGSSYEQYF. CDR3 bases: TGTGCCAGTAGTATGGGGGCCTTTAGCGGGAGCTCCTACGAGCAGTACTTC. The variable domain in full, with the rest retrieved from reference TRBV19 and TRBJ2-7, is DGGITQSPKYLFRKEGQNVTLSCEQNLNHDAMYWYRQDPGQGLRLIYYSQIVNDFQKGDIAEGYSVSREKKESFPLTVTSAQKNPTAFYLCASSMGAFSGSSYEQYFGPGTRLTVT.

This clonotype was seen a handful of times. The chain carries TRBV6-4 and TRBJ2-1; 10 positions agree with TRBD1. The ends lost 5 bases at V and 6 bases at J; junction bases unmatched: 7. This CDR3 comprises 15 residues. In germline, CDR1 is MRHNA, CDR2 SNTAGT. DNA for the CDR3: TGTGCCAGCAGTACCGGGACAGGGGCCTCCAATGAGCAGTTCTTC. It codes for CASSTGTGASNEQFF.

In this sample, this clonotype turned up once. The rearrangement links TRBV24-1 to TRBJ1-4; TRBD1 might be the D (6 bases). The V gene's germline CDR1 is KGHDR and CDR2 SFDVKD. The CDR3 covers 13 residues. V shed 9 bases and J shed 6 bases, with 13 bases lying between them. CDR3 sequence: CATQGTSDEKLFF. The CDR3 nucleotides read TGTGCCACCCAGGGGACGTCAGATGAAAAACTGTTTTTT.

This rearrangement joins TRBV7-6 to TRBJ1-3, with 7 nucleotides matching TRBD1. The CDR3 covers 14 residues. Germline V gene lookup returns CDR1 SGHVS and CDR2 FNYEAQ. The trim removed 4 bases at V and 4 bases at J, leaving 4 bases unmatched. The CDR3 DNA reads TGTGCCAGCAGCTCGACAGGGACGGGAAACACCATATATTTT. It codes for CASSSTGTGNTIYF.

The CDR3: CASSLDSDRVEKLFF. The CDR3, as DNA: TGTGCCAGCAGCTTAGACTCGGACAGGGTAGAAAAACTGTTTTTT. V usage is TRBV4-2 and J usage is TRBJ1-4; TRBD1 matches 8 bases. The ends lost 5 bases at V and 8 bases at J; junction bases unmatched: 10. The CDR3 runs 15 residues. CDR1 and CDR2 (germline): LGHNA, YNFKEQ.

The V and J genes are TRBV11-2 and TRBJ2-4, with TRBD1 as a possible D gene (5 bases). CDR1 SGHAT and CDR2 FQNNGV come from the germline V gene. With 6 bases removed from V and 3 bases from J, the gap between germline ends came to 9 bases. The CDR3 sequence is 13 residues long. The CDR3 DNA is TGTGCCAGCAGACAGGCGAACAAAAACATTCAGTACTTC. It codes for CASRQANKNIQYF. Supplemented by reference TRBV11-2 and TRBJ2-4, the full variable domain reads EAGVAQSPRYKIIEKRQSVAFWCNPISGHATLYWYQQILGQGPKLLIQFQNNGVVDDSQLPKDRFSAERLKGVDSTLKIQPAKLEDSAVYLCASRQANKNIQYFGAGTRLSVL.

This clonotype was observed many times. The V and J genes are TRBV7-8 and TRBJ2-7; 10 bases match TRBD2. The CDR3 contains 17 residues. V lost 7 bases to trimming and J lost 2 bases; unmatched junction nucleotides: 14. CDR1 and CDR2 (germline): SGHVS, FQNEAQ. CDR3: CASNLKPGLAKTYEQYF. CDR3 nucleotide sequence: TGTGCCAGCAACCTAAAGCCGGGACTAGCGAAAACCTACGAGCAGTACTTC.

For this clonotype: A read error may be the cause here, since a much bigger clone is one base away. The rearrangement uses TRBV24-1 and TRBJ2-1, with 14 bases aligning to TRBD2. This CDR3 region has 14 residues. CDR1 and CDR2 from the germline V gene are KGHDR and SFDVKD. Trimming at V came to 9 bases and at J to 8 bases, leaving 5 bases not matched to a gene. CDR3 residues: CATGTSGSKDEQFF. Here the CDR3 DNA reads TGTGCCACCGGGACTAGCGGGAGTAAGGATGAGCAGTTCTTC.

Only a few counts were recorded for this clonotype. This could be a read error, since a much larger clone is one nucleotide away. The chain is built from TRBV2 and TRBJ2-7, with 11 bases aligning to TRBD1. Germline V gives CDR1 SNHLY, CDR2 FYNNEI. This CDR3 spans 15 amino acids. Germline trimming cut 8 bases from V and 0 bases from J; bases unmatched to any gene: 6. This CDR3 is CASRRGQGASYEQYF. Here the CDR3 DNA reads TGTGCCAGCCGCAGAGGACAGGGGGCCTCCTACGAGCAGTACTTC.

The chain joins TRBV20-1 to TRBJ1-2; D not certain. The ends were cut back, 7 bases at V and 7 bases at J, with 16 bases in the middle. Germline CDR1 reads DFQATT; CDR2 reads SNEGSKA (reference sequence). CDR3 length: 12 amino acids. The CDR3 region is CSVVRGMGGYTF. CDR3 nucleotide sequence: TGCAGTGTCGTGAGAGGTATGGGTGGCTACACCTTC.